These 19 T cell receptor beta chains were all obtained from the same sample, sequenced in a study of T cell repertoires in breast cancer. Paired alpha-beta TCRs of CD8+ T cells were analyzed by expanded emulsion RT-PCR. Unpaired genes were suppressed by blocking oligonucleotides during a second nested PCR. TCRdb re-derived calls from the emulsion pairing reads in MiXCR, one entry per CDR3 protein. The table lists roughly 40,000 distinct CDR3 sequences, about 48% of them singletons. The source material was CD8+ T cells. The source is a pool of human donors with breast cancer or a healthy control (not recorded which).

The chain has TRBV12-3 or TRBV12-4 and TRBJ1-1; D unclear. CDR3 size: 15 residues. V was shortened by 5 bases and J by 2 bases, with 15 bases between the two germline ends. CDR3 in amino acids: CASSLLRPGNTEAFF. CDR3 coding DNA: TGTGCCAGCAGTCTGCTCAGACCGGGTAACACTGAAGCTTTCTTT.

The gene calls are TRBV7-9 and TRBJ2-1; 9 positions agree with TRBD2. The CDR3 totals 15 residues. J lost 2 bases, V lost 4 bases, and 3 bases had no gene match. CDR1 SEHNR and CDR2 FQNEAQ come from the germline V gene (reference sequence). Written as DNA, the CDR3 is TGTGCCAGCAGCTCGCGGGGGGGAACCTACAATGAGCAGTTCTTC. Translating gives CASSSRGGTYNEQFF.

In regard to this clonotype: Since no conserved phenylalanine or tryptophan closes the CDR3, a read error is the likely cause. No DNA is shown, since the ends of the CDR3 on it are uncertain; the CDR3 is the one TCRdb lists. The chain has TRBV27 and TRBJ2-2; the DNA was not used to check the table's D call, TRBD1. The CDR3 length is 15 residues, termini included. Germline values: CDR1 MNHEY, CDR2 SMNVEV (reference sequence). The CDR3 region is CASSHRTGVAGEPFY.

This clonotype was detected ten times or more. The gene calls are TRBV2 and TRBJ1-3; D uncertain. Germline CDR1 is SNHLY and CDR2 is FYNNEI. Trimming stripped 8 bases from V and 1 base from J, with 12 bases between. The CDR3 consists of 14 residues. Here the CDR3 reads CASEPTVSGNTIYF. CDR3 nucleotide sequence: TGTGCCAGCGAACCCACGGTGTCTGGAAACACCATATATTTT.

CDR3 nucleotide sequence: TGTGCCAGCAGCCCGTCGGGGGGTGGCTCCTACGAGCAGTACTTC. Translating it yields CASSPSGGGSYEQYF. The chain combines TRBV11-3 with TRBJ2-7; TRBD2 matches 7 bases. This CDR3 contains 15 residues. The V gene end was trimmed by 5 bases and the J gene end by 0 bases; junction bases not matched to a gene: 7. Per germline, CDR1 SGHNT and CDR2 YENEEA. Together with reference TRBV11-3 and TRBJ2-7, the CDR3 gives the full variable domain: EAGVVQSPRYKIIEKKQPVAFWCNPISGHNTLYWYLQNLGQGPELLIRYENEEAVDDSQLPKDRFSAERLKGVDSTLKIQPAELGDSAVYLCASSPSGGGSYEQYFGPGTRLTVT.

The V call is TRBV5-1, the J call TRBJ2-7, with 7 bases that match TRBD2. Trimming at V came to 0 bases and at J to 2 bases, leaving 5 bases not matched to a gene. The germline CDR1 and CDR2 sequences are SGHRS and YFSETQ. The CDR3 has 15 residues. Written as DNA, the CDR3 is TGCGCCAGCAGCTTGGATGGTCGGGGGGCCTACGAGCAGTACTTC. It encodes CASSLDGRGAYEQYF.

This sequence joins TRBV5-1 and TRBJ2-3; 12 nucleotides match TRBD2. Trimming at V came to 4 bases and at J to 2 bases, leaving 8 bases not matched to a gene. The germline V gene encodes CDR1 SGHRS and CDR2 YFSETQ. The CDR3 is 17 residues long. The DNA of the CDR3 is TGCGCCAGCAGCACAGGACTAGCGGGGCAGACCACAGATACGCAGTATTTT. This encodes CASSTGLAGQTTDTQYF.

This clonotype was seen ten or more times. The chain carries TRBV4-1 and TRBJ1-1; D is uncertain. The CDR3 extends over 18 amino acids. The germline gives CDR1 MGHRA, CDR2 YSYEKL. The ends were cut back, 0 bases at V and 5 bases at J, with 22 bases in the middle. The CDR3: CASSQDVGWGLRGTEAFF. The CDR3 DNA follows: TGCGCCAGCAGCCAAGATGTTGGGTGGGGTTTGAGAGGGACTGAAGCTTTCTTT.

The chain uses TRBV19 and TRBJ1-5; D gene ambiguous. V gave up 4 bases and J gave up 5 bases, with 27 bases separating them. The CDR3 extends over 19 amino acids. Germline V gene sequence: CDR1 LNHDA, CDR2 SQIVND (reference sequence). DNA for the CDR3: TGTGCCAGTAGTACGGTCGCCAAGGCCCGCCGGGTCGGGCATCAGCCCCAGCATTTT. Its protein is CASSTVAKARRVGHQPQHF.

This sequence joins TRBV20-1 and TRBJ2-5; D gene unclear. Germline V gene sequence: CDR1 DFQATT, CDR2 SNEGSKA (reference sequence). This CDR3 contains 14 residues. The germline V and J ends were trimmed by 6 bases and 5 bases, with 19 bases remaining between them. The CDR3 nucleotides are TGCAGTGCCCCCAAGGGCAGAGACGTCGAGACCCAGTACTTC. Translated, it gives CSAPKGRDVETQYF.

The chain joins TRBV7-9 to TRBJ1-1; no firm D call. The CDR3 is 14 amino acids. V was pared by 4 bases and J by 1 base, with 10 bases between. CDR1 SEHNR and CDR2 FQNEAQ come from the germline V gene (reference sequence). CDR3 sequence (DNA): TGTGCCAGCAGCTCGAATATCCCGAACACTGAAGCTTTCTTT. This encodes CASSSNIPNTEAFF.

On this clonotype: The junction does not match germline at one end; this may be a read error. The chain is built from TRBV15 and TRBJ1-5; 7 nucleotides match TRBD1. The CDR3 loop spans 16 amino acids. From germline, CDR1 is LNHNV and CDR2 YYDKDF (reference sequence). CDR3 region: CATRSTGQTYNQPPHF. The CDR3, as DNA: TGTGCCACCAGGTCGACAGGGCAGACTTATAATCAGCCCCCGCATTTT.

This chain connects TRBV19 to TRBJ2-1; D perhaps matches TRBD2 (5 bases). Deletions cut 8 bases from V and 3 bases from J, with 5 bases between. The CDR3 sequence is 11 residues long. Germline-derived CDR1 and CDR2 are LNHDA and SQIVND (reference sequence). This CDR3 reads CASRGYNEQFF. The CDR3 region has the DNA TGTGCCAGTCGGGGCTACAATGAGCAGTTCTTC.

The gene calls are TRBV4-2 and TRBJ1-1; no firm D call. Germline assignment: CDR1 LGHNA and CDR2 YNFKEQ. The CDR3 is 15 amino acids. Trimming took off 0 bases at V and 1 base at J, with 9 bases between the two ends. The CDR3 is CASSQDGTWNTEAFF. DNA of the CDR3: TGTGCCAGCAGCCAAGACGGAACTTGGAACACTGAAGCTTTCTTT.

V usage is TRBV3-1 and J usage is TRBJ2-5; D unresolved. The CDR3 loop spans 15 amino acids. Germline V gives CDR1 LGHDT, CDR2 YNNKEL (reference sequence). Trimming removed 1 base from V and 4 bases from J, with 13 bases in between. The CDR3 DNA sequence: TGTGCCAGCAGCCAAGTTGTAGGGAACGGAGAGACCCAGTACTTC. Translating it yields CASSQVVGNGETQYF.

On this clonotype: This may be a read error: a much more frequent sequence differs by one nucleotide. The chain is built from TRBV6-5 and TRBJ1-2; D is uncertain. The CDR3 extends over 14 amino acids. Trimming pared 0 bases from V and 6 bases from J, leaving 11 bases between. The germline V gene has CDR1 MNHEY and CDR2 SVGAGI. CDR3 sequence (DNA): TGTGCCAGCAGTTACTCGGTCCGGGAGGATGGCTACACCTTC. Translating it yields CASSYSVREDGYTF.

CDR3 sequence (DNA): TGTGCCAGCAGTGGGACAGGGACTAATGAAAAACTGTTTTTT. It specifies CASSGTGTNEKLFF. The chain combines TRBV27 with TRBJ1-4, with 9 bases matching TRBD1. Germline lookup yields CDR1 MNHEY and CDR2 SMNVEV (reference sequence). J lost 2 bases, V lost 5 bases, and 0 bases had no gene match. CDR3 length equals 14 residues.

The chain combines TRBV2 with TRBJ1-1; D might be TRBD1 (5 bases). The V and J ends lost 7 bases and 0 bases respectively, with 15 bases between them. This CDR3 is 15 amino acids long. Germline CDR1 and CDR2: SNHLY and FYNNEI. The CDR3 sequence: CASTLIEGMNTEAFF. CDR3 bases: TGTGCCAGCACCCTGATAGAGGGGATGAACACTGAAGCTTTCTTT.

In its sample, this clonotype was seen many times. This chain joins TRBV6-6 and TRBJ1-5, with D possibly TRBD1 on 5 matching bases. Trimming stripped 2 bases from V and 6 bases from J, with 17 bases between. The CDR3 is 16 residues long. Germline CDR1 MNHNY, CDR2 SVGAGI (reference sequence). CDR3 sequence reads: CASSYKGPLTFQPQHF. The CDR3 DNA reads as TGTGCCAGCAGTTACAAGGGACCGTTGACTTTTCAGCCCCAGCATTTT.